A single sample is the source of the 24 T cell receptor beta chains below, sequenced in a study of CD8 T cells in ankylosing spondylitis. Study-level points and caveats: A motif in TCR beta, a set of seven to nine highly homologous variants, appeared characteristic of ankylosing spondylitis blood.

TCRdb recomputed calls from the 5' RACE reads with MiXCR, one row per CDR3 protein. The data show about 390,000 distinct CDR3 sequences, approximately 20% seen once. Their antigens remain unidentified. The sample comprised blood, either unsorted or a sorted T cell fraction (not recorded which). The receptors come from a male donor with ankylosing spondylitis.

This clonotype was detected only a few times. V and J are TRBV20-1 and TRBJ1-2; a weak D match, TRBD1 (6 bases). The V end was cut by 6 bases, the J end by 2 bases, with 7 bases between. This CDR3 has 11 amino acids. The germline gives CDR1 DFQATT, CDR2 SNEGSKA (reference sequence). In nucleotides, the CDR3 is TGCAGTGCGCAGGGGAACTATGGCTACACCTTC. It is translated as CSAQGNYGYTF.

This clonotype showed up just a few times. The V call is TRBV4-2, the J call TRBJ2-1, with no clear D. The CDR3 contains 15 residues. Trimming left V 2 bases short and J 6 bases short, with 14 bases between. The V gene's germline CDR1 is LGHNA and CDR2 YNFKEQ. CDR3 nucleotides: TGTGCCAGCAGCCAAACAGAGAGACCATTCAATGAGCAGTTCTTC. Its translation is CASSQTERPFNEQFF.

The V call is TRBV20-1, the J call TRBJ2-2; a weak D match, TRBD2 (5 bases). With 0 bases removed from V and 3 bases from J, the gap between germline ends came to 11 bases. CDR1 DFQATT and CDR2 SNEGSKA come from the germline V gene (reference sequence). This CDR3 contains 15 residues. The CDR3 nucleotides read TGCAGTGCTAGAGAGTCCGGGATGGACACCGGGGAGCTGTTTTTT. Its protein product is CSARESGMDTGELFF.

The genes are TRBV7-3 and TRBJ2-7, with D tentatively TRBD2 (6 bases). The CDR3 spans 16 residues. Germline CDR1 SGHTA, CDR2 FQGTGA. Trimming took 5 bases from V and 5 from J, leaving 22 bases between them. The CDR3: CASSRLSGGATHEQYF. Here the CDR3 DNA reads TGTGCCAGCAGCCGATTGTCTGGCGGGGCGACTCACGAGCAGTACTTC.

The CDR3 region has the DNA TGTGCCAGCAGCCAAGGGGGGGACAAAAACATTCAGTACTTC. Translating it yields CASSQGGDKNIQYF. The rearrangement joins TRBV4-2 to TRBJ2-4; weak D call: TRBD2 (6 bases). Germline CDR1 LGHNA, CDR2 YNFKEQ. The CDR3 has 14 amino acids. V was pared by 1 base and J by 3 bases, with 7 bases between.

This clonotype has just a few counts. The chain combines TRBV6-6 with TRBJ2-1, with a tentative D call TRBD1 (7 bases). From germline, CDR1 is MNHNY and CDR2 SVGAGI (reference sequence). V dropped 5 bases and J dropped 8 bases, with 10 bases sitting between them. The CDR3 contains 12 residues. The CDR3 sequence is CASSPRGDEQFF. The CDR3 DNA reads as TGTGCCAGCAGTCCCAGGGGGGATGAGCAGTTCTTC.

This sequence joins TRBV20-1 and TRBJ1-6; TRBD1 matches at 7 bases. Germline trimming cut 5 bases from V and 14 bases from J; bases unmatched to any gene: 12. This CDR3 region has 13 residues. Germline CDR1 and CDR2: DFQATT and SNEGSKA (reference sequence). In nucleotides, the CDR3 is TGCAGTGCTCCCGGAGACAGGGCTCAAGCCCTCCACTTT. This codes for CSAPGDRAQALHF.

This clonotype was found a few times. The chain employs TRBV7-8 and TRBJ2-7; 7 nucleotides agree with TRBD2. Germline loops: CDR1 SGHVS, CDR2 FQNEAQ. The CDR3 contains 15 residues. V trimming: 5 bases; J trimming: 2 bases; junction bases outside the gene matches: 9. The CDR3 region is CASSMPGLRTYEQYF. The CDR3 nucleotides are TGTGCCAGCAGCATGCCGGGACTACGTACCTACGAGCAGTACTTC.

The J gene is TRBJ2-7, the V gene TRBV2, with no clear D. V was pared by 5 bases and J by 3 bases, with 11 bases between. Germline loops: CDR1 SNHLY, CDR2 FYNNEI. The CDR3 contains 13 residues. The DNA for the CDR3 is TGTGCCAGCAGTCTGCGATTCCTCTACGAGCAGTACTTC. Its protein product is CASSLRFLYEQYF.

This clonotype was counted a few times. The V call is TRBV6-1, the J call TRBJ2-5; 11 nucleotides align to TRBD2. J gave up 5 bases and V 6 bases, and 17 bases lay outside the gene matches. Germline V CDR1 and CDR2: MNHNS, SASEGT. There are 18 residues in the CDR3. CDR3 nucleotide sequence: TGTGCCAGCAGCCCCATCTTTGGGACTAGCGGCCGTGGGGAGACCCAGTACTTC. This encodes CASSPIFGTSGRGETQYF.

V gene TRBV20-1 combines with J gene TRBJ1-3; D remains unclear. CDR3 length: 14 residues. The ends were cut back, 3 bases at V and 3 bases at J, with 12 bases in the middle. From germline, CDR1 is DFQATT and CDR2 SNEGSKA (reference sequence). The CDR3 coding sequence is TGCAGTGCTAGTCCTGGGGAATATGGAAACACCATATATTTT. The encoded protein is CSASPGEYGNTIYF.

This clonotype has only a few counts. The rearrangement links TRBV5-1 to TRBJ2-5, with D hard to call. The CDR3 is made up of 13 amino acids. The ends were cut back, 4 bases at V and 2 bases at J, with 9 bases in the middle. Germline V lookup: CDR1 SGHRS, CDR2 YFSETQ. The CDR3 spells CASSPFLQETQYF. The CDR3 DNA sequence: TGCGCCAGCAGCCCTTTTTTACAAGAGACCCAGTACTTC.

The chain uses TRBV7-2 and TRBJ1-4; D ambiguous. The CDR3 contains 13 residues. Germline loops: CDR1 SGHTA, CDR2 FQGNSA. The V gene lost 1 base and the J gene lost 7 bases, with 7 bases spanning the gap. CDR3 coding DNA: TGTGCCAGCAGCTTAGGCAGCATTGAAAAACTGTTTTTT. Translated, it gives CASSLGSIEKLFF.

This clonotype has only a few counts. The V and J genes are TRBV5-1 and TRBJ2-5; D is undetermined. CDR3 length: 14 amino acids. The germline V gene encodes CDR1 SGHRS and CDR2 YFSETQ. Trimming left V 0 bases short and J 7 bases short, with 13 bases between. DNA for the CDR3: TGCGCCAGCAGCTTGGTGACGGTCTCGCGGACCCAGTACTTC. It specifies CASSLVTVSRTQYF.

The chain couples TRBV12-3 or TRBV12-4 to TRBJ2-7; 8 bases are shared with TRBD1. The V gene end was trimmed by 4 bases and the J gene end by 2 bases; junction bases not matched to a gene: 7. This CDR3 is built from 15 residues. This CDR3 is CASSSDRARTYEQYF. The CDR3, as DNA: TGTGCCAGCAGTTCGGACAGGGCGAGGACCTACGAGCAGTACTTC.

This clonotype was seen a few times. The chain recombines TRBV4-3 with TRBJ2-5; weak D call: TRBD2 (6 bases). Germline V gene lookup returns CDR1 LGHNA and CDR2 YSLEER. The CDR3 runs to 14 residues. V lost 0 bases and J 6 bases, leaving 11 bases between the germline ends. The CDR3 nucleotides read TGCGCCAGCAGCCAAGATGCGGGGCCGAAGACCCAGTACTTC. It specifies CASSQDAGPKTQYF.

The CDR3 reads CASRDAGNQPQHF. CDR3 DNA sequence: TGTGCCAGCAGGGACGCTGGCAATCAGCCCCAGCATTTT. The chain recombines TRBV6-1 with TRBJ1-5; D is uncertain. The length of the CDR3 is 13 residues. CDR1 and CDR2 (germline): MNHNS, SASEGT. The V end was cut by 6 bases, the J end by 2 bases, with 8 bases between.

Ten or more counts support this clonotype. This rearrangement joins TRBV29-1 to TRBJ2-5; 9 bases map to TRBD2. Germline assignment: CDR1 SQVTM and CDR2 ANQGSEA. The CDR3 contains 12 residues. J gave up 4 bases and V 8 bases, and 5 bases lay outside the gene matches. The CDR3: CSTRTSVETQYF. Here the CDR3 DNA reads TGCAGCACCAGGACTAGCGTAGAGACCCAGTACTTC.

There are many counts of this clonotype. This CDR3 reads CASSLAKTENTIYF. The CDR3 region has the DNA TGTGCCAGCAGCTTAGCCAAGACAGAAAACACCATATATTTT. The V gene is TRBV7-2, the J gene TRBJ1-3; tentative D call: TRBD1 (5 bases). The CDR3 contains 14 residues. Germline V gene sequence: CDR1 SGHTA, CDR2 FQGNSA. V was clipped by 0 bases and J by 6 bases, with 9 bases between them.

This clonotype was seen at least ten times. V gene TRBV12-3 or TRBV12-4 combines with J gene TRBJ1-6, with 9 bases fitting TRBD1. V lost 5 bases, J lost 6 bases, and 5 bases stayed unmatched. The CDR3 sequence is 15 residues long. CDR3 bases: TGTGCCAGCAGTAGAGGGGGACAGGGTAATTCACCCCTCCACTTT. Its protein product is CASSRGGQGNSPLHF.

V gene TRBV29-1 combines with J gene TRBJ2-5; the D call may be TRBD1 or TRBD2 (5 bases each). Germline V CDR1 and CDR2: SQVTM, ANQGSEA. This CDR3 spans 14 amino acids. Trimming pared 7 bases from V and 2 bases from J, leaving 17 bases between. The CDR3 region has the DNA TGCAGCGCCTCAACGTTGGGGGTTCAAGAGACCCAGTACTTC. This encodes CSASTLGVQETQYF.

This clonotype was picked up a small number of times. CDR3 coding DNA: TGTGCCAGCAGTTACTCTCCCCGGGATCAGCCCCAGCATTTT. Amino acid sequence: CASSYSPRDQPQHF. The chain combines TRBV6-5 with TRBJ1-5; D unresolved. Trimming took off 0 bases at V and 5 bases at J, with 8 bases between the two ends. CDR1 MNHEY and CDR2 SVGAGI come from the germline V gene. The CDR3 loop spans 14 amino acids.

This clonotype has only a few counts. The V gene is TRBV9, the J gene TRBJ2-5; no clear D. Germline V CDR1 and CDR2: SGDLS, YYNGEE. This CDR3 comprises 13 residues. The V gene lost 3 bases and the J gene lost 4 bases, with 10 bases spanning the gap. The CDR3 loop is CASSALQGETQYF. CDR3 in DNA: TGTGCCAGCAGCGCCCTCCAAGGAGAGACCCAGTACTTC.

This clonotype has ten or more counts. V and J are TRBV10-3 and TRBJ2-4; 9 nucleotides match TRBD2. V shed 5 bases, J shed 3 bases, and the junction held 5 bases outside the gene matches. This CDR3 has 15 residues. Germline-derived CDR1 and CDR2 are ENHRY and SYGVKD. In DNA, the CDR3 is TGTGCCATCAGTAGCGGGAGGACGGGCAAAAACATTCAGTACTTC. Translation: CAISSGRTGKNIQYF.